This T cell receptor beta chain is drawn from a study of T cells after yellow fever vaccination. Per germline, CDR1 SGHNT and CDR2 YYREEE (reference sequence). This CDR3 region has 16 residues. V was cut by 3 bases and J by 4 bases, with 16 bases left in between. Broader study findings: In post-booster samples, most primary-vaccination clones reappeared (approximately 95% CD4, 70% to 90% CD8). The CD4 and CD8 compartments had a small share of their clonotypes in common. The secondary response peaked faster, at day 5 versus 15, but was weaker.

Of note for this clonotype: Its antigen is not known.

Template-switching 5'RACE yielded the TCR cDNA; a universal primer site and UMIs were added in the process. TCRdb passed the 5' RACE reads through MiXCR, listing each CDR3 protein once. The profile shows just under 600,000 distinct CDR3 sequences, roughly 14% of them singletons. The genes are TRBV5-4 and TRBJ2-2; tentatively, D is TRBD1 (6 bases). The receptor was isolated from a man aged 30-40 years who received the YFV17D yellow fever vaccine. Specimen: PBMCs, collected on the day of the yellow fever booster vaccination. CDR3 in DNA: TGTGCCAGCAGCTCTACCTCAAGAGGGGGCACCGGGGAGCTGTTTTTT. Amino acid sequence: CASSSTSRGGTGELFF.